Detailed here is one T cell receptor beta chain. The CDR3 is 14 amino acids. The V gene's germline CDR1 is LNHNV and CDR2 YYDKDF (reference sequence). Trimming took 7 bases from V and 6 from J, leaving 19 bases between them. Data came from immunoSEQ multiplex PCR; TCRdb stores just in-frame clones and leaves some out. The sample comprises 85,000 to 95,000 clones, 90% to 96% of which are singletons, and approximately 0.36% rests with the top ten. The sample belongs to a study of technical replicates of blood from a handful of donors. This chain links TRBV15 with TRBJ2-7; D perhaps matches TRBD1 (6 bases). The clonotype comes from a human donor in good health. What was sequenced was T cells isolated from PBMCs. CDR3 bases: TGTGCCACCACCAAAGACAGGTTCACCCCCGAGCAGTACTTC. Residues: CATTKDRFTPEQYF.